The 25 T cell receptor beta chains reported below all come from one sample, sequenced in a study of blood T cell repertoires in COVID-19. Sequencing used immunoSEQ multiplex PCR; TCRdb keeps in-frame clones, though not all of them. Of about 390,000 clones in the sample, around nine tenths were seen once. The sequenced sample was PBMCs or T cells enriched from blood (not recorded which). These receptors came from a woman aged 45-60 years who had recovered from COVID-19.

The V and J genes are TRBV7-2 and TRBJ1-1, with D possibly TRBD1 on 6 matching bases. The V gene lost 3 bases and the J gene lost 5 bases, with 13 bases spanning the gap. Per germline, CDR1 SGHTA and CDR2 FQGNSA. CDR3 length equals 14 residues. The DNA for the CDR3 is TGTGCCAGCAGCTTGACGGGGGGGCAGACTGAAGCTTTCTTT. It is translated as CASSLTGGQTEAFF.

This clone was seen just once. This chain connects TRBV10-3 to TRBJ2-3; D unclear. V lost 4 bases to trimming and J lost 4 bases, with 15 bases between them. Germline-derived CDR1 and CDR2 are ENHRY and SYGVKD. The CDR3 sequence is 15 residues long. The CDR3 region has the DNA TGTGCCATCAGTGGATCGACTCGGAGCTCAGATACGCAGTATTTT. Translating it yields CAISGSTRSSDTQYF.

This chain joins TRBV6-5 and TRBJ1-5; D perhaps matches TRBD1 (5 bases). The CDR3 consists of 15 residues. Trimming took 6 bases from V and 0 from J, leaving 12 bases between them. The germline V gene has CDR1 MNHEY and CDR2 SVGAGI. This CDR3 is CASRSTAYSNQPQHF. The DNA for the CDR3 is TGTGCCAGCAGGTCGACAGCTTATAGCAATCAGCCCCAGCATTTT.

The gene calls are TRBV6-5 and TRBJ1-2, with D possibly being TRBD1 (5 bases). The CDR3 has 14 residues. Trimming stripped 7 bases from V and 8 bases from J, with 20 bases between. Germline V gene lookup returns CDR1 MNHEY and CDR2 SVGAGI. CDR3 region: CASTNWGGLVGYTF. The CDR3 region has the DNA TGTGCCAGCACAAACTGGGGGGGACTTGTGGGCTACACCTTC.

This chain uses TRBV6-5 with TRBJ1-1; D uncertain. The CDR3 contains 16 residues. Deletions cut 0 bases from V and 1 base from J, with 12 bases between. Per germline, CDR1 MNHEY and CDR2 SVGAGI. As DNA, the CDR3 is TGTGCCAGCAGTTACTCGTCGGAACAGACGAACACTGAAGCTTTCTTT. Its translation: CASSYSSEQTNTEAFF.

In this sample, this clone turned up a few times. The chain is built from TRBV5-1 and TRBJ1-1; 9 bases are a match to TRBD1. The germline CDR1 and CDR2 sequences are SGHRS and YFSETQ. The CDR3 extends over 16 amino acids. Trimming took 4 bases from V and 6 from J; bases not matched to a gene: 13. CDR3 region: CASSPETGTGRPEAFF. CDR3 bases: TGCGCCAGCAGCCCCGAAACCGGGACAGGGAGGCCTGAAGCTTTCTTT.

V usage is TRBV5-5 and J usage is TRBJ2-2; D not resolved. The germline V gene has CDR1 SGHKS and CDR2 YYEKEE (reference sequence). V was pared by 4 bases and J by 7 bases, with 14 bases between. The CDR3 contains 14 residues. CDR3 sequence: CASSGSKVGGELFF. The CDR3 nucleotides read TGTGCCAGCAGCGGTAGTAAAGTTGGCGGGGAGCTGTTTTTT.

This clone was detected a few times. CDR3 DNA: TGTGCCAGTAGTATAAGGGGGACAGGGTATTCACCCCTCCACTTT. Translating it yields CASSIRGTGYSPLHF. V usage is TRBV19 and J usage is TRBJ1-6; 9 nucleotides align to TRBD1. V lost 2 bases to trimming and J lost 8 bases; unmatched junction nucleotides: 4. The length of the CDR3 is 15 residues. CDR1 and CDR2 (germline): LNHDA, SQIVND (reference sequence).

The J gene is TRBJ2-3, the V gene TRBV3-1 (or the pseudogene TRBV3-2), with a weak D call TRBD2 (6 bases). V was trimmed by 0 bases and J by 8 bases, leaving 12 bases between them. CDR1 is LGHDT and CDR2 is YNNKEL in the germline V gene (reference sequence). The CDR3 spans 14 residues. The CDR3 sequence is CASSQDLLAFTQYF. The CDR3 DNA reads TGTGCCAGCAGCCAAGATCTCCTAGCGTTTACGCAGTATTTT.

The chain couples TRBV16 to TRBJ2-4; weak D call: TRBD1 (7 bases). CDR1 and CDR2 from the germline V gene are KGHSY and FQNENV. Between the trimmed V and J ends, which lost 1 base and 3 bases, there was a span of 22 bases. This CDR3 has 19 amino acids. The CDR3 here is CASSQLVTGLLGGKNIQYF. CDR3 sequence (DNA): TGTGCCAGCAGCCAATTGGTGACAGGGCTCCTGGGGGGCAAAAACATTCAGTACTTC.

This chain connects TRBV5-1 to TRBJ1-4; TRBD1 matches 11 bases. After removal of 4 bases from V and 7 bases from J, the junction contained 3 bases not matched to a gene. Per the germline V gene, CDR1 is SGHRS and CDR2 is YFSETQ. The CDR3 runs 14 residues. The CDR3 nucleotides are TGCGCCAGCAGCGTGGGACAGGGGGGTGAAAAACTGTTTTTT. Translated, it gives CASSVGQGGEKLFF.

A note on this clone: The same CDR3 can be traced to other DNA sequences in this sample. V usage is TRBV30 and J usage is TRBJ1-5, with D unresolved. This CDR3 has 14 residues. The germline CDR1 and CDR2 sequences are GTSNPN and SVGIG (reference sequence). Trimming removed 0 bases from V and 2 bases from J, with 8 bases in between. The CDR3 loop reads CAWSVGQGNQPQHF. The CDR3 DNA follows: TGTGCCTGGAGTGTCGGTCAGGGCAATCAGCCCCAGCATTTT.

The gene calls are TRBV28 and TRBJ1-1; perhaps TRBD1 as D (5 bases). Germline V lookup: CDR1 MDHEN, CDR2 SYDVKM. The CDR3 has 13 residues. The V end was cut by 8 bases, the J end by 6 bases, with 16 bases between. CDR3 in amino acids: CASRGTSRAEAFF. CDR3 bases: TGTGCCAGCCGCGGGACCTCGAGGGCTGAAGCTTTCTTT.

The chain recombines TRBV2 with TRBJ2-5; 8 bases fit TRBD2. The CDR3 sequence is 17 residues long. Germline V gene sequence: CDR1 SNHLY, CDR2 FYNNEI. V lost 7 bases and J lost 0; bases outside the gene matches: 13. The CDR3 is CASTRASGGQYQETQYF. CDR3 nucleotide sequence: TGTGCCAGCACCCGGGCGAGCGGGGGCCAATACCAAGAGACCCAGTACTTC.

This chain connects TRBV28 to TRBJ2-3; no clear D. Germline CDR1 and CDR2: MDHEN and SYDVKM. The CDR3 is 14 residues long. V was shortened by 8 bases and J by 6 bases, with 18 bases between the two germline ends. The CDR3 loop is CASGVAFLTDTQYF. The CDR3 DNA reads TGTGCCAGCGGAGTAGCTTTCCTAACGGATACGCAGTATTTT. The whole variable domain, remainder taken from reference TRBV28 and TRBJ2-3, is DVKVTQSSRYLVKRTGEKVFLECVQDMDHENMFWYRQDPGLGLRLIYFSYDVKMKEKGDIPEGYSVSREKKERFSLILESASTNQTSMYLCASGVAFLTDTQYFGPGTRLTVL.

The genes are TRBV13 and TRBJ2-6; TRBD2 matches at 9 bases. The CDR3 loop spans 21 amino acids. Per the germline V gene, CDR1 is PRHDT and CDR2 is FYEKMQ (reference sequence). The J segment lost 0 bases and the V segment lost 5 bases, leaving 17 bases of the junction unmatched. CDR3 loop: CASSPTDLSGGYFSGANVLTF. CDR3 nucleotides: TGTGCCAGCAGCCCGACCGACCTTAGCGGGGGTTATTTCTCTGGGGCCAACGTCCTGACTTTC. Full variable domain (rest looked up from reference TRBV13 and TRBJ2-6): AAGVIQSPRHLIKEKRETATLKCYPIPRHDTVYWYQQGPGQDPQFLISFYEKMQSDKGSIPDRFSAQQFSDYHSELNMSSLELGDSALYFCASSPTDLSGGYFSGANVLTFGAGSRLTVL.

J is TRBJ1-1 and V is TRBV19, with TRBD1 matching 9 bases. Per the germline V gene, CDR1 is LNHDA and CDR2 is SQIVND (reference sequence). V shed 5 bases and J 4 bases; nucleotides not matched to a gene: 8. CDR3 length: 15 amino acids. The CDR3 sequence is CASSSHRGRGTEAFF. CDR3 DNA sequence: TGTGCCAGTAGTTCTCACAGGGGGCGCGGCACTGAAGCTTTCTTT.

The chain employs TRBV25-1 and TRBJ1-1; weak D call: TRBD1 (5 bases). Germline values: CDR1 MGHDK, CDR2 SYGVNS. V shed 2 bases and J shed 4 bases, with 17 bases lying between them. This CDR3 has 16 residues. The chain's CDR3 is CASSEPEGGGGTEAFF. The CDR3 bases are TGTGCCAGCAGTGAACCAGAGGGTGGCGGGGGCACTGAAGCTTTCTTT. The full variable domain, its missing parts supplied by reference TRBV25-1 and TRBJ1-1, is EADIYQTPRYLVIGTGKKITLECSQTMGHDKMYWYQQDPGMELHLIHYSYGVNSTEKGDLSSESTVSRIRTEHFPLTLESARPSHTSQYLCASSEPEGGGGTEAFFGQGTRLTVV.

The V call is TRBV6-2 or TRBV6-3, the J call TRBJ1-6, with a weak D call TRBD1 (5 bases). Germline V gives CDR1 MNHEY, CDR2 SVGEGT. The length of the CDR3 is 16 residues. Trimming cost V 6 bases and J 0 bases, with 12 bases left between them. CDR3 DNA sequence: TGTGCCAGCAGCCCTCACAGGAGCTCCTATAATTCACCCCTCCACTTT. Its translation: CASSPHRSSYNSPLHF.

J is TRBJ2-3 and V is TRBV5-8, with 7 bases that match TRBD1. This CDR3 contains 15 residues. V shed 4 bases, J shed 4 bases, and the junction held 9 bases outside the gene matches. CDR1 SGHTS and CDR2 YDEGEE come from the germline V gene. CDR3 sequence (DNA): TGTGCCAGCAGCGACAGGGTGCTTTCATCAGATACGCAGTATTTT. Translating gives CASSDRVLSSDTQYF.

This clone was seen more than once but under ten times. CDR3 region: CASSQVRGGQGNSPLHF. CDR3 nucleotides: TGCGCCAGCAGCCAAGTTCGCGGTGGCCAGGGCAATTCACCCCTCCACTTT. The chain combines TRBV4-1 with TRBJ1-6; TRBD1 might be the D (5 bases). CDR1 is MGHRA, CDR2 YSYEKL, per germline. The CDR3 totals 17 residues. V lost 1 base and J 7 bases, leaving 17 bases between the germline ends.

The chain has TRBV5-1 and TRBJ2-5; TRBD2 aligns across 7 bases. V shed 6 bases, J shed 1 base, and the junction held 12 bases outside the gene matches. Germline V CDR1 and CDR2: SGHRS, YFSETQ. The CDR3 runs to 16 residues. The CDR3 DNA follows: TGCGCCAGCACACGGGGACGGGGGGACTCCCAAGAGACCCAGTACTTC. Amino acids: CASTRGRGDSQETQYF.

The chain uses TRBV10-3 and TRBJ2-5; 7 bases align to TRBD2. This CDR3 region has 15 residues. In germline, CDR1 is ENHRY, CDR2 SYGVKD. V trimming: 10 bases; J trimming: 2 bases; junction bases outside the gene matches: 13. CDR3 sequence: CATRPGGNAQETQYF. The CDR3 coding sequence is TGTGCCACCAGGCCGGGGGGAAACGCACAAGAGACCCAGTACTTC.

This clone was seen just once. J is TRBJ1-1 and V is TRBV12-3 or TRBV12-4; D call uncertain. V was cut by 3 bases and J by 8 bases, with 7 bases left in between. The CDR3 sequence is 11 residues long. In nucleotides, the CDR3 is TGTGCCAGCAGTTTCGGCGGAGAAGCTTTCTTT. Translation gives CASSFGGEAFF.

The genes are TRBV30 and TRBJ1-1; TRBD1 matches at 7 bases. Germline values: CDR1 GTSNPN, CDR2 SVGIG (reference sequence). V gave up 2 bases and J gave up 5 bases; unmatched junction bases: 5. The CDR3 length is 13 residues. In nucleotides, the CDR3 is TGTGCCTGGAGTCTTGACAGGGTTACTGAAGCTTTCTTT. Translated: CAWSLDRVTEAFF.